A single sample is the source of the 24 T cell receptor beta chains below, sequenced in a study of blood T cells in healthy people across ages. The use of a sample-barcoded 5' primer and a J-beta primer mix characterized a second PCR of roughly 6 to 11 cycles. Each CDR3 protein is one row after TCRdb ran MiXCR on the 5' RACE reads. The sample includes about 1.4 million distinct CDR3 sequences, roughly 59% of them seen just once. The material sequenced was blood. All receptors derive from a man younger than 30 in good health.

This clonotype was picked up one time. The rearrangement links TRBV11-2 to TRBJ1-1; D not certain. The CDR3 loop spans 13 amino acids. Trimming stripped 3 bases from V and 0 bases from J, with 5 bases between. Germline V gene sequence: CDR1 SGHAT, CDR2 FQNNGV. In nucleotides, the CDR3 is TGTGCCAGCAGCTTCCACATGAACACTGAAGCTTTCTTT. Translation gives CASSFHMNTEAFF.

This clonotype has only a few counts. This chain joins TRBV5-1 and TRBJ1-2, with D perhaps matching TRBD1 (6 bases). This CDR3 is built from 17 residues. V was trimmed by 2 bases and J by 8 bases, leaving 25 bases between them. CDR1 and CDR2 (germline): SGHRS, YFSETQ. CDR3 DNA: TGCGCCAGCAGCTTAGGGGGGAACTCGAACAGGGAAAAGGGCTACACCTTC. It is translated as CASSLGGNSNREKGYTF.

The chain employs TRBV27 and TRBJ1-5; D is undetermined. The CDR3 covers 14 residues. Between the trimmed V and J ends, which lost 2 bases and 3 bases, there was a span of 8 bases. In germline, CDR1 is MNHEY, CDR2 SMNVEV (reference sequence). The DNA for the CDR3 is TGTGCCAGCAGTTTAACTGGGTTCAATCAGCCCCAGCATTTT. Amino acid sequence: CASSLTGFNQPQHF.

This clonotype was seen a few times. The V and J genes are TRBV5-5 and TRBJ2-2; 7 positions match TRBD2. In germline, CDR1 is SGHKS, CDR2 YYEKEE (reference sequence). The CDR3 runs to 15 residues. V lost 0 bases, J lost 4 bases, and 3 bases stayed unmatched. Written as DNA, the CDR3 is TGTGCCAGCAGCTTGGCGGGAGGATCCACCGGGGAGCTGTTTTTT. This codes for CASSLAGGSTGELFF.

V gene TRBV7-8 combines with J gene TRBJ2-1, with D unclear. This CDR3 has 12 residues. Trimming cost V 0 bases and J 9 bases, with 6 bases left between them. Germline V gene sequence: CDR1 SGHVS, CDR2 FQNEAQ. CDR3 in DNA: TGTGCCAGCAGCTTAGCAAGGTCTGAGCAGTTCTTC. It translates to CASSLARSEQFF. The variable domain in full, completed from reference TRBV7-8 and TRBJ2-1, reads GAGVSQSPRYKVAKRGQDVALRCDPISGHVSLFWYQQALGQGPEFLTYFQNEAQLDKSGLPSDRFFAERPEGSVSTLKIQRTQQEDSAVYLCASSLARSEQFFGPGTRLTVL.

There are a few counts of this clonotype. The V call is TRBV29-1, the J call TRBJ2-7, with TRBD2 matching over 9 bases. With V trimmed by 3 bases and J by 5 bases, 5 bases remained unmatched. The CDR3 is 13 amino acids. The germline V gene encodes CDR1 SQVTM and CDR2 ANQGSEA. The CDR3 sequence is CSVEISGSNEQYF. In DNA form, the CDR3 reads TGCAGCGTTGAGATTAGCGGGAGCAACGAGCAGTACTTC.

Here the CDR3 reads CASSTPPGGNEQFF. CDR3 bases: TGTGCCAGCAGCACCCCTCCGGGGGGCAATGAGCAGTTCTTC. The rearrangement joins TRBV12-3 or TRBV12-4 to TRBJ2-1; 7 nucleotides agree with TRBD2. This CDR3 contains 14 residues. Germline trimming cut 6 bases from V and 6 bases from J; bases unmatched to any gene: 8.

CDR3 amino acids: CSAPSAGNLETQYF. In nucleotides, the CDR3 is TGCAGTGCCCCTTCTGCCGGGAACTTAGAGACCCAGTACTTC. The chain joins TRBV20-1 to TRBJ2-5; possible D gene TRBD2, 5 bases. V was cut by 6 bases and J by 4 bases, with 18 bases left in between. CDR1 and CDR2 (germline): DFQATT, SNEGSKA (reference sequence). The length of the CDR3 is 14 residues.

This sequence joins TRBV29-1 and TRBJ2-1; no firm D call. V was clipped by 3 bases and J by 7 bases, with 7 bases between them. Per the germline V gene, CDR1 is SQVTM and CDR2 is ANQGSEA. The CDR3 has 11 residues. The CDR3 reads CSVDVGNEQFF. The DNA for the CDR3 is TGCAGCGTTGACGTGGGAAATGAGCAGTTCTTC.

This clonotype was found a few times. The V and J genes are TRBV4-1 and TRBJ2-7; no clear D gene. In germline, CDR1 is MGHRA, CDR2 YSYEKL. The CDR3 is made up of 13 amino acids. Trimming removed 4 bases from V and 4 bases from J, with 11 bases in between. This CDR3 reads CASSPQLPYEQYF. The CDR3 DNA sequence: TGCGCCAGCAGCCCTCAGCTCCCTTACGAGCAGTACTTC.

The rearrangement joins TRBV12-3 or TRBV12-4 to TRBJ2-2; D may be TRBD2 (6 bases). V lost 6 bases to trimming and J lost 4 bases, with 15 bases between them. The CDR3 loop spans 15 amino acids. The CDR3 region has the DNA TGTGCCAGCAGCCTAGCGTCAACAGTCACCGGGGAGCTGTTTTTT. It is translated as CASSLASTVTGELFF.

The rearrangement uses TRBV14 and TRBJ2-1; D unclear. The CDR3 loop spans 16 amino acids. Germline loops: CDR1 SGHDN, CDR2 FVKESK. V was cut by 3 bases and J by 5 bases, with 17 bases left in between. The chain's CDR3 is CASSHLQTSPDNEQFF. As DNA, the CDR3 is TGTGCCAGCAGCCACCTTCAGACCAGTCCCGACAATGAGCAGTTCTTC.

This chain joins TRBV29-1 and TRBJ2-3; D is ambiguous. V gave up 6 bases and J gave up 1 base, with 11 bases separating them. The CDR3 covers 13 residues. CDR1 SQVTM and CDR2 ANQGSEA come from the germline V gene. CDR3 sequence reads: CSVYSGGTDTQYF. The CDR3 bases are TGCAGCGTCTACTCTGGAGGCACAGATACGCAGTATTTT.

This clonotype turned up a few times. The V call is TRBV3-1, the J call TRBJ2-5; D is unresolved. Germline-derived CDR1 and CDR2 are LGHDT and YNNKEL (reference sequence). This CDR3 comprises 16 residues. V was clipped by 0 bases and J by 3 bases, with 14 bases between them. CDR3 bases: TGTGCCAGCAGCCAAGATGTAACGGGTTCGAAAGAGACCCAGTACTTC. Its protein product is CASSQDVTGSKETQYF.

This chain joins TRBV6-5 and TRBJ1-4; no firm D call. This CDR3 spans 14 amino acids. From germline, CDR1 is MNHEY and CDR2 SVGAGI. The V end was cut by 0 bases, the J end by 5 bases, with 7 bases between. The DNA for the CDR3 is TGTGCCAGCAGTTACTCGATATCGAATGAAAAACTGTTTTTT. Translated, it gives CASSYSISNEKLFF.

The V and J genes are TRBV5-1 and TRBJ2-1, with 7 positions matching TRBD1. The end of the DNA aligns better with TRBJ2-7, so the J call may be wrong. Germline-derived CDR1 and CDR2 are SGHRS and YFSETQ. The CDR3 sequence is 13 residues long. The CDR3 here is CASSWGQYNEQYF. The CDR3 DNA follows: TGCGCCAGCAGCTGGGGACAGTACAATGAGCAGTACTTC.

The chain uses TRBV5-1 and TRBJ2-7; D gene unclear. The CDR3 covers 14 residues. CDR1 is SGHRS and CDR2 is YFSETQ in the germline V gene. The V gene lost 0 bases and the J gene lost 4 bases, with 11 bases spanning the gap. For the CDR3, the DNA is TGCGCCAGCAGCTTGGACAGCCGCCAATACGAGCAGTACTTC. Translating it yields CASSLDSRQYEQYF.

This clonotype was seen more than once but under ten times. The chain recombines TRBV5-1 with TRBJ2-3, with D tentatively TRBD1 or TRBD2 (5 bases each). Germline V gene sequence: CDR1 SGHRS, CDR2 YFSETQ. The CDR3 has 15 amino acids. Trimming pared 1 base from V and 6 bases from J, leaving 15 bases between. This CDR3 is CASSLMGRGLDTQYF. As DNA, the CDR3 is TGCGCCAGCAGCTTGATGGGTCGGGGCTTGGATACGCAGTATTTT.

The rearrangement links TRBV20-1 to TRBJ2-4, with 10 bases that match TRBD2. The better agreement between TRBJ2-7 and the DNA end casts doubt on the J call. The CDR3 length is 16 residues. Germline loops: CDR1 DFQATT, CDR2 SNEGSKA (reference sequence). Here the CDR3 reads CSARDSQAGGPYEQYF. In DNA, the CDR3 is TGCAGTGCTAGAGATTCACAAGCGGGAGGGCCCTACGAGCAGTACTTC.

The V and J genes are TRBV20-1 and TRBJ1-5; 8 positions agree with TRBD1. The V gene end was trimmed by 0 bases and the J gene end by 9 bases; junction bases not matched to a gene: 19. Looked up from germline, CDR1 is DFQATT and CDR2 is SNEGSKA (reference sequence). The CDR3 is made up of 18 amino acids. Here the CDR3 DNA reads TGCAGTGCTAGAGATCGCGGGGGATGGCAGGGGGCAATGGGGCCCCAGCATTTT. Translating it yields CSARDRGGWQGAMGPQHF.

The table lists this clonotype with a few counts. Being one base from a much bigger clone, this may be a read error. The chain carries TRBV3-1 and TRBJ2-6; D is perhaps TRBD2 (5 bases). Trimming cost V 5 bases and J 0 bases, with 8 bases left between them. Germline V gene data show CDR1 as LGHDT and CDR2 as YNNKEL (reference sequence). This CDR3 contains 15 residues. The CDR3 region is CASSRECSGANVLTF. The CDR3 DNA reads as TGTGCCAGCAGCAGGGAGTGCTCTGGGGCCAACGTCCTGACTTTC.

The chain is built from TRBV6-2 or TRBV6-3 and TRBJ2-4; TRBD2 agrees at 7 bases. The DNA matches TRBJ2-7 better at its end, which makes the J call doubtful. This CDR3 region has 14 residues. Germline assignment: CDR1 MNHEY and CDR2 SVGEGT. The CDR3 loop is CASSASGLGYEQYF. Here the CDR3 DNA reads TGTGCCAGCAGCGCAAGCGGACTAGGGTACGAGCAGTACTTC.

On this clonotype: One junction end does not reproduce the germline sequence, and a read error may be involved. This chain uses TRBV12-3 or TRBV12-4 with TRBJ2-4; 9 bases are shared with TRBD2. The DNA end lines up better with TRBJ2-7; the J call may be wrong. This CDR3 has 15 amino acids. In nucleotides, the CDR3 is TGTGCCGGCAGTTTAGCGGGAGAGGGGTCCTACGAGCAGTACTTC. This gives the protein CAGSLAGEGSYEQYF.

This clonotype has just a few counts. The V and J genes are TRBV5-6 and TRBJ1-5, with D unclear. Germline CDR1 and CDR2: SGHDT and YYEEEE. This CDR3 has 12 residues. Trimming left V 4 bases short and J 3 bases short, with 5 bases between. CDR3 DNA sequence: TGTGCCAGCAGCAAGACCAATCAGCCCCAGCATTTT. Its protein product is CASSKTNQPQHF.